Below, 27 T cell receptor beta chains from the same sample are listed, as sequenced in a study of T cells after yellow fever vaccination. A single record per CDR3 protein comes from TCRdb applying MiXCR to the 5' RACE reads. The repertoire consists of 620,000 or so distinct CDR3 sequences, with approximately 13% occurring once and the leading ten covering more than 13%. This specimen consisted of PBMCs, obtained on the day of the yellow fever booster vaccination. The receptors come from a man younger than 45 who received the YFV17D yellow fever vaccine.

This clonotype appeared a few times. This chain joins TRBV19 and TRBJ2-2, with a weak D call TRBD2 (5 bases). CDR3 length: 14 residues. Between the trimmed V and J ends, which lost 3 bases and 4 bases, there was a span of 9 bases. The germline CDR1 and CDR2 sequences are LNHDA and SQIVND (reference sequence). CDR3 in amino acids: CASSITGSTGELFF. CDR3 bases: TGTGCCAGTAGTATTACGGGAAGCACCGGGGAGCTGTTTTTT.

The rearrangement links TRBV7-2 to TRBJ2-7; TRBD2 agrees at 8 bases. Per the germline V gene, CDR1 is SGHTA and CDR2 is FQGNSA. The CDR3 spans 15 residues. V lost 5 bases to trimming and J lost 1 base; unmatched junction nucleotides: 7. The CDR3 DNA reads TGTGCCAGCAGCCCGGAGCGGGAGACGTCCTACGAGCAGTACTTC. As protein: CASSPERETSYEQYF.

The V call is TRBV6-1, the J call TRBJ2-3; 10 bases line up with TRBD2. Trimming took 4 bases from V and 5 from J; bases not matched to a gene: 6. CDR1 is MNHNS and CDR2 is SASEGT in the germline V gene. The CDR3 spans 15 residues. CDR3 sequence reads: CASSAPGLARDTQYF. The CDR3, as DNA: TGTGCCAGCAGTGCGCCGGGACTAGCGAGAGATACGCAGTATTTT.

The rearrangement uses TRBV6-1 and TRBJ2-1, with 10 bases identical to TRBD1. J was trimmed by 3 bases and V by 6 bases; bases with no gene match: 5. The CDR3 consists of 15 residues. Germline CDR1 MNHNS, CDR2 SASEGT. Written as DNA, the CDR3 is TGTGCCAGCAGCCGGACAGGGGGTTACTACAATGAGCAGTTCTTC. Translation gives CASSRTGGYYNEQFF.

The chain employs TRBV24-1 and TRBJ2-3, with 7 bases aligning to TRBD1. This CDR3 has 15 residues. J was trimmed by 1 base and V by 3 bases; bases with no gene match: 3. Looked up from germline, CDR1 is KGHDR and CDR2 is SFDVKD. The CDR3 sequence is CATSDPGTGTDTQYF. The CDR3 region has the DNA TGTGCCACCAGTGATCCCGGGACAGGCACAGATACGCAGTATTTT.

The chain is built from TRBV27 and TRBJ1-1; D might be TRBD1 (5 bases). Trimming left V 3 bases short and J 9 bases short, with 11 bases between. In germline, CDR1 is MNHEY, CDR2 SMNVEV (reference sequence). The length of the CDR3 is 12 residues. The CDR3 coding sequence is TGTGCCAGCAGTTTCTCGGGACGGAAAGCTTTCTTT. Its protein is CASSFSGRKAFF.

In its sample, this clonotype was seen many times. The J gene is TRBJ2-1, the V gene TRBV7-9, with D possibly matching TRBD2 (7 bases). V dropped 5 bases and J dropped 0 bases, with 14 bases sitting between them. This CDR3 is built from 16 residues. Germline V gene data show CDR1 as SEHNR and CDR2 as FQNEAQ (reference sequence). Written as DNA, the CDR3 is TGTGCCAGCAGCCCTCGGGGGGCAAGCTCCTACAATGAGCAGTTCTTC. It specifies CASSPRGASSYNEQFF.

In its sample, this clonotype was seen a few times. The chain couples TRBV24-1 to TRBJ2-1; 8 bases are shared with TRBD2. The CDR3 is 17 residues long. V was pared by 2 bases and J by 5 bases, with 10 bases of the junction left unmatched. The germline V gene encodes CDR1 KGHDR and CDR2 SFDVKD. The DNA for the CDR3 is TGTGCCACCAGTGATTGGACGGGACTAGGGGTCCACAATGAGCAGTTCTTC. Translating gives CATSDWTGLGVHNEQFF.

This clonotype was observed a handful of times. The CDR3 loop reads CASSQDLGRTNYEQYF. The CDR3 DNA reads as TGCGCCAGCAGCCAAGATTTGGGCAGGACCAACTACGAGCAGTACTTC. This rearrangement joins TRBV4-3 to TRBJ2-7; D remains unclear. The CDR3 contains 16 residues. The V gene lost 0 bases and the J gene lost 3 bases, with 15 bases spanning the gap. The germline V gene has CDR1 LGHNA and CDR2 YSLEER.

This sequence joins TRBV19 and TRBJ2-3; 7 nucleotides agree with TRBD2. V shed 4 bases, J shed 6 bases, and the junction held 10 bases outside the gene matches. This CDR3 has 15 amino acids. Per germline, CDR1 LNHDA and CDR2 SQIVND (reference sequence). The CDR3 DNA sequence: TGTGCCAGTAGTAACCTCGGCGGGAGAACGGATACGCAGTATTTT. Protein product: CASSNLGGRTDTQYF.

This clonotype was seen repeatedly, ten times or more. This sequence joins TRBV18 and TRBJ2-1; D possibly matches TRBD1 or TRBD2 (5 bases each). Trimming left V 2 bases short and J 9 bases short, with 26 bases between. The germline CDR1 and CDR2 sequences are KGHSH and LQKENI. The CDR3 contains 18 residues. The DNA for the CDR3 is TGTGCCAGCTCACCAGGTGAGCAGAACGCCATCGGGACCCGTGAGCAGTTCTTC. Translating gives CASSPGEQNAIGTREQFF.

V gene TRBV5-6 combines with J gene TRBJ2-1; 9 nucleotides align to TRBD2. CDR3 length equals 14 residues. With 2 bases clipped from V and 6 bases from J, the junction kept 3 bases outside the gene matches. In germline, CDR1 is SGHDT, CDR2 YYEEEE. CDR3 in DNA: TGTGCCAGCAGCTTCCCTAGCGGGACCAATGAGCAGTTCTTC. Amino acid sequence: CASSFPSGTNEQFF. Full variable domain (outside the CDR3, taken from reference TRBV5-6 and TRBJ2-1): DAGVTQSPTHLIKTRGQQVTLRCSPKSGHDTVSWYQQALGQGPQFIFQYYEEEERQRGNFPDRFSGHQFPNYSSELNVNALLLGDSALYLCASSFPSGTNEQFFGPGTRLTVL.

The chain uses TRBV5-1 and TRBJ2-5; 13 bases fit TRBD2. The J segment lost 1 base and the V segment lost 3 bases, leaving 6 bases of the junction unmatched. The CDR3 is made up of 17 amino acids. Germline V CDR1 and CDR2: SGHRS, YFSETQ. Here the CDR3 DNA reads TGCGCCAGCAGCTCCGGACTAGCGGGAGTCGTCCAAGAGACCCAGTACTTC. This sequence encodes CASSSGLAGVVQETQYF.

The rearrangement joins TRBV4-1 to TRBJ1-6, with D perhaps matching TRBD1 (6 bases). CDR1 is MGHRA and CDR2 is YSYEKL in the germline V gene. Trimming stripped 1 base from V and 7 bases from J, with 11 bases between. The CDR3 extends over 15 amino acids. The CDR3: CASSQVQTGNSPLHF. Written as DNA, the CDR3 is TGCGCCAGCAGCCAAGTACAGACAGGAAATTCACCCCTCCACTTT.

The rearrangement uses TRBV7-2 and TRBJ2-3; tentatively, D is TRBD1 or TRBD2 (7 bases each). CDR3 length: 15 amino acids. Trimming took off 6 bases at V and 5 bases at J, with 18 bases between the two ends. Germline CDR1 reads SGHTA; CDR2 reads FQGNSA. The CDR3 DNA reads TGTGCCAGCAGATTCACCCAGGGGGAGGGAGATACGCAGTATTTT. It encodes CASRFTQGEGDTQYF.

The chain combines TRBV5-1 with TRBJ1-4; D is uncertain. From germline, CDR1 is SGHRS and CDR2 YFSETQ. This CDR3 region has 15 residues. V shed 0 bases and J shed 5 bases, with 11 bases lying between them. In DNA form, the CDR3 reads TGCGCCAGCAGCTTGGTAGGGTCCTGGAATGAAAAACTGTTTTTT. Its protein is CASSLVGSWNEKLFF.

In its sample, this clonotype was seen a few times. The V and J genes are TRBV6-1 and TRBJ2-4; 9 bases match TRBD1. This CDR3 has 14 amino acids. Germline values: CDR1 MNHNS, CDR2 SASEGT. With 6 bases clipped from V and 9 bases from J, the junction kept 9 bases outside the gene matches. Written as DNA, the CDR3 is TGTGCCAGCAGAGGACAGGGGAACCAGGGCATTCAGTACTTC. Protein product: CASRGQGNQGIQYF.

V gene TRBV5-1 combines with J gene TRBJ1-1, with D possibly TRBD1 on 6 matching bases. The CDR3 sequence is 20 residues long. V was cut by 1 base and J by 2 bases, with 27 bases left in between. Germline V gene lookup returns CDR1 SGHRS and CDR2 YFSETQ. The CDR3 protein is CASSLPLNIQRDISNTEAFF. The CDR3 coding sequence is TGCGCCAGCAGCTTGCCTTTAAATATACAAAGGGACATATCTAACACTGAAGCTTTCTTT.

The sample holds a few counts of this clonotype. This chain links TRBV6-2 or TRBV6-3 with TRBJ2-5, with TRBD2 matching over 9 bases. J lost 5 bases, V lost 2 bases, and 12 bases had no gene match. The CDR3 totals 17 residues. Germline lookup yields CDR1 MNHEY and CDR2 SVGEGT. CDR3 protein: CASSYGGGRAFGETQYF. The CDR3 bases are TGTGCCAGCAGTTACGGAGGCGGGAGGGCTTTCGGGGAGACCCAGTACTTC.

V usage is TRBV24-1 and J usage is TRBJ1-1; no firm D call. Trimming removed 4 bases from V and 10 bases from J, with 18 bases in between. Germline-derived CDR1 and CDR2 are KGHDR and SFDVKD. The CDR3 consists of 14 residues. The CDR3 here is CATSDPTTPSGAFF. In nucleotides, the CDR3 is TGTGCCACCAGTGACCCCACGACTCCTTCGGGAGCTTTCTTT.

The rearrangement joins TRBV10-2 to TRBJ2-1; 9 positions match TRBD2. V was pared by 4 bases and J by 7 bases, with 8 bases of the junction left unmatched. CDR1 is WSHSY, CDR2 SAAADI, per germline. The CDR3 loop spans 15 amino acids. The CDR3 nucleotides are TGCGCCAGCAGTGTGGTAGCGGGAGTTAATAATGAGCAGTTCTTC. It encodes CASSVVAGVNNEQFF.

The table lists this clonotype with many counts. V is TRBV28 and J is TRBJ2-2; D is unresolved. Germline V lookup: CDR1 MDHEN, CDR2 SYDVKM. This CDR3 region has 14 residues. V shed 9 bases and J shed 6 bases, with 17 bases lying between them. CDR3 in DNA: TGTGCCAGTCAAACCGGAGTCAGGCCCGGGGAGCTGTTTTTT. Its protein product is CASQTGVRPGELFF. Variable domain in full (rest from reference TRBV28 and TRBJ2-2): DVKVTQSSRYLVKRTGEKVFLECVQDMDHENMFWYRQDPGLGLRLIYFSYDVKMKEKGDIPEGYSVSREKKERFSLILESASTNQTSMYLCASQTGVRPGELFFGEGSRLTVL.

The CDR3 region is CASSLDRAGGYTF. The CDR3 DNA reads TGTGCCAGCAGCTTAGACAGGGCGGGCGGCTACACCTTC. The chain has TRBV7-9 and TRBJ1-2; perhaps TRBD1 as D (6 bases). V was trimmed by 1 base and J by 8 bases, leaving 11 bases between them. The CDR3 runs to 13 residues. The germline V gene encodes CDR1 SEHNR and CDR2 FQNEAQ (reference sequence).

Written as DNA, the CDR3 is TGTGCCAGCAGTACCGGGACTAGCGGGAGGGCTTACGAGCAGTACTTC. Protein: CASSTGTSGRAYEQYF. The rearrangement links TRBV6-2 or TRBV6-3 to TRBJ2-7; 16 bases map to TRBD2. Germline-derived CDR1 and CDR2 are MNHEY and SVGEGT. Trimming took 5 bases from V and 4 from J; bases not matched to a gene: 5. The CDR3 sequence is 16 residues long.

The chain couples TRBV14 to TRBJ2-2, with no clear D. V was clipped by 0 bases and J by 0 bases, with 8 bases between them. Germline CDR1 is SGHDN and CDR2 is FVKESK. This CDR3 region has 16 residues. CDR3 in DNA: TGTGCCAGCAGCCAAGACGGCGGTTCGAACACCGGGGAGCTGTTTTTT. Translating it yields CASSQDGGSNTGELFF. Full variable domain (remainder filled in from reference TRBV14 and TRBJ2-2): EAGVTQFPSHSVIEKGQTVTLRCDPISGHDNLYWYRRVMGKEIKFLLHFVKESKQDESGMPNNRFLAERTGGTYSTLKVQPAELEDSGVYFCASSQDGGSNTGELFFGEGSRLTVL.

The rearrangement links TRBV20-1 to TRBJ2-1; D possibly corresponds to TRBD1 (6 bases). The CDR3 is made up of 14 amino acids. The germline CDR1 and CDR2 sequences are DFQATT and SNEGSKA (reference sequence). Trimming took 0 bases from V and 6 from J, leaving 12 bases between them. CDR3 bases: TGCAGTGCTAGAGAGGGTACAGGGTTCAATGAGCAGTTCTTC. Protein product: CSAREGTGFNEQFF.

The chain combines TRBV5-1 with TRBJ2-2; TRBD1 aligns across 10 bases. The CDR3 contains 15 residues. V was clipped by 3 bases and J by 3 bases; unmatched bases: 2. The germline CDR1 and CDR2 sequences are SGHRS and YFSETQ. DNA of the CDR3: TGCGCCAGCAGCTCGGACAGGGGGGACACCGGGGAGCTGTTTTTT. Translation gives CASSSDRGDTGELFF. Full variable domain (missing parts from reference TRBV5-1 and TRBJ2-2): KAGVTQTPRYLIKTRGQQVTLSCSPISGHRSVSWYQQTPGQGLQFLFEYFSETQRNKGNFPGRFSGRQFSNSRSEMNVSTLELGDSALYLCASSSDRGDTGELFFGEGSRLTVL.